This TCR beta chain was observed in a study of cytomegalovirus exposure and HLA in healthy donors listed by TCRdb under 2017. Background on the whole study: An earlier analysis of around 600 of the donors reported about 290 Gb of sequence data and about 100 million unique TCR beta sequences from 150 million to 200 million T cells. An early release covering roughly 640 HLA-typed donors comprised about 320 gigabases of sequencing data and around 85 million unique TCR sequences. Of the 398 genotyped donors, 81% were placed in the genetic ancestry cluster associated with self-reported Caucasian donors. The study was designed to test whether signatures of past pathogen exposure could be identified by cataloging public T cell receptors. The study used immunosequencing to profile the T cell repertoires of approximately 650 subjects and linked those repertoires to cytomegalovirus serostatus. A separate validation cohort of 90 to 150 different subjects was used in addition to the roughly 670-subject first cohort. To predict cytomegalovirus infection status, the study combined high-throughput TCR immunosequencing, statistical association of individual TCRs with disease status, and machine learning. In a later analysis, previously published TCR beta repertoires from more than 500 donors were re-analyzed and high-resolution HLA genotyping was added so that TCR occurrence patterns could be studied. In the later analysis, no new phenotypic data were used to find candidate immune exposures; instead, reliance was placed on TCR beta sequences and their occurrence across donors. To decide whether each TCR beta V gene segment behaved as functional or pseudogenic, an earlier analysis of some 540 of the donors relied on high-throughput TCR beta sequencing. Alongside the repertoire data, information on donor age, sex, ethnicity and CMV serostatus was compiled. A later genetic analysis took genome-wide SNP genotypes for about 65% of the 666 donors and used that subset as a discovery cohort. All discovery cohort repertoires had been generated on a single sequencing platform. HLA typing covered class I and class II loci at four-digit resolution. Typing coverage differed by locus: A, B, C, DRB1 and DQB1 were typed in roughly 620-630 donors, DQA1 in around 500, DPA1 in some 600, and DPB1 in just under 490. Roughly five DR-DQ haplotypes were handled as single units for association and clustering because linkage in the cohort was strong. Across 398 genotyped donors of the cohort, an average of roughly 250,000 unique TCR beta nucleotide sequences per donor were sequenced, and around 20% of those sequences were non-productive.

The cohort comprised approximately 700 healthy bone marrow donors. At the time of sampling, every cohort member was nominally healthy, though immune exposures that went unrecorded were likely present. The donor was CMV seronegative and was included in the group of hundreds of seronegative cohort members. A peripheral blood sample was provided by each donor, and peripheral blood mononuclear cells were used for TCR beta sequencing. Genomic DNA was extracted from the blood cell samples with the Qiagen DNeasy Blood Extraction Kit. Worth noting for this clone: Its specific antigen is unknown. The record has no base qualities; no much larger clone is one base away.

From the cysteine through the phenylalanine, the CDR3 covers 14 amino acids. Solely the CDR3 DNA is kept, with 42 bases framed from the first base. Trimming takes 10 bases from V and 0 bases from J, and the germline ends sit 13 bases apart. In the germline V gene (reference sequence), CDR1 corresponds to LNHDA and CDR2 to SQIVND. Library method: the immunoSEQ multiplex PCR assay. A mixture of 60 forward primers for TCR Vbeta segments and 13 reverse primers for TCR Jbeta segments was used in the multiplex PCR. The CDR3 region of rearranged TCR beta genes was amplified from genomic DNA by a multiplex PCR assay. The Illumina HiSeq System was used to sequence the amplified TCR beta libraries as 87-base-pair reads. In the source study's methods: A later analysis counted about 80 million unique TCR beta chains across the 670 or so repertoires, and approximately 11 million of these chains were shared by at least two donors. Raw reads were error-corrected and collapsed into unique sequences with a nearest-neighbor algorithm that merged closely related sequences to remove PCR and sequencing errors. To assign V, D and J gene segments, CDR3 sequences were aligned to IMGT reference sequences. For a sequence to be retained, at least a six-nucleotide match to both a V gene segment and a J gene segment was required. A rearrangement counted as productive if the CDR3 had no stop codons and remained in frame with V and J, and every other rearrangement counted as non-productive. CDR3 was defined according to IMGT convention as the region running from the second conserved V-encoded cysteine to the conserved J-encoded phenylalanine. Sequences without an unambiguous match to a single V gene segment were excluded from the earlier analysis of 587 of the donors. In an earlier analysis of a few hundred of the donors, V segments were called functional above 56.7% productive rearrangements and were called segregating when the between-donor standard deviation exceeded 5%. A statistical classification framework was built for diagnosing cytomegalovirus status from the catalog of TCR beta chain sequences. In a later analysis, V and J genes were assigned by comparing TCR nucleotide sequences against IMGT/GENE-DB human TR gene sequences. In a later analysis, CDR3 sequences and most-parsimonious VDJ recombination scenarios were assigned using the TCRdist pipeline. In a later analysis, every TCR beta chain was defined by the combination of its CDR3 amino acid sequence and its V-gene family, and reads without a unique V-gene family were dropped. To address suspected cross-contamination and a sequencing artifact, a later analysis removed approximately 600 highly shared, low-generation-probability nucleotide sequences. In a later analysis, a clonal expansion index was calculated for each public chain from normalized within-repertoire ranks of inferred template counts. A later analysis computed generation probabilities with a VDJ recombination model fitted to out-of-frame rearrangements, and checked the results against IGoR. In a later analysis, hypergeometric tests were used to score TCR-TCR, TCR-HLA and TCR-CMV co-occurrence, with a repertoire-size bias correction applied to TCR pairs. False discovery rates were estimated in a later analysis by permuting HLA or CMV assignments 20 times. In a later analysis, co-occurring TCRs were grouped using DBSCAN, and TCRdist sequence similarity was added for clustering within HLA-allele-positive subsets. For co-occurrence clustering, repertoires with fewer than 30,000 or more than 120,000 public chains were excluded, along with five repertoires with anomalous nucleotide sharing. TCRdb re-hosts the immuneACCESS table, in-frame sequences only. Its copies lack some clones; in the studies checked, an unresolved V gene accounts for under half of them, and the cause for the rest is not known. V, J and clone size derive from that table, while D and trimming were established from the DNA sequence. Counted in this sample were under 200,000 clones; less than 90% of them appeared once. Under 1.1% of the sample rests with the top ten.

Study-wide findings and limitations: A cluster of highly shared sequence variants was judged likely to be a technical artifact of the sequencing pipeline. Correlated functional status among segregating V segments might be attributable to linkage disequilibrium, but an unknown experimental factor could not be ruled out. A further reported finding was that TCR beta sequences accurately predicted the HLA-A and HLA-B alleles for most subjects in the first cohort. A few of the identified cytomegalovirus-associated TCR beta chains were confirmed in vitro to be specific for cytomegalovirus antigens. A later analysis found that most CMV-associated TCR beta chains appeared HLA-restricted, with HLA associations seemingly driven largely by CMV exposure. Compared with the roughly 670-donor mean, donors in an Asian-associated ancestry cluster had fewer N-insertions in productive TCRs, according to a later genetic analysis. A total of 164 TCR beta chains were listed by the study as associated with cytomegalovirus. Compared with equally common non-associated chains, HLA-associated TCR beta chains in a later analysis were more clonally expanded and had lower generation probabilities. For the cohort, immune exposure information was limited to CMV serostatus. In an earlier analysis of approximately 590 of the donors, most TCR beta V segments appeared in productive rearrangements about 87% or about 30% of the time, broadly matching IMGT annotations. In a later analysis, several top co-occurrence clusters were reported to appear linked to parvovirus B19, influenza, CMV and Epstein-Barr virus. Because some donors lacked HLA typing at each locus, the association tests relied only on the typed subset. The earlier analysis of approximately 540 of the donors excluded some 15 rarely observed V segments, including chromosome 9 orphons, because counts were too low. V-gene and J-gene trimming of TCR beta chains was associated with a missense DCLRE1C variant in a later genetic analysis, and the association was replicated in an independent cohort. Assigning TCR associations to individual alleles was difficult when HLA alleles, especially DR and DQ, strongly co-occurred. In both the original and validation cohorts, the classifier was reported to diagnose cytomegalovirus status with high specificity and sensitivity. The authors suggested that the approach could potentially be extended to other disease states and immunological phenotypes. According to a later analysis, TCR association rates differed among HLA loci, with DRB1 alleles showing the most associated TCRs and HLA-C alleles showing the fewest. At a false discovery rate of 0.05, a later analysis linked 16,951 TCR beta sequences to specific HLA alleles. Because the 87-base-pair reads could not distinguish some IMGT-functional V segments, including TRBV6-2 and TRBV6-3, those segments were excluded. Most TCR sequences were seen in very few donors, while some public TCRs were found in many individuals. This cohort had only TCR beta chains sequenced, and the lack of alpha or paired-chain data limited which features could be detected. Sequencing depth was assumed to be roughly uniform across donors in the presence/absence analyses, though that assumption may not hold.

This chain joins TRBV19 to TRBJ1-3; the D gene lacks a confident call. Sequencing input: PBMCs. The sequence was collected from a young man in good health and CMV-seronegative. The nucleotides read TGTGCCACTCGGGGTTCTTTCTCTGGAAACACCATATATTTT. Its protein is CATRGSFSGNTIYF.